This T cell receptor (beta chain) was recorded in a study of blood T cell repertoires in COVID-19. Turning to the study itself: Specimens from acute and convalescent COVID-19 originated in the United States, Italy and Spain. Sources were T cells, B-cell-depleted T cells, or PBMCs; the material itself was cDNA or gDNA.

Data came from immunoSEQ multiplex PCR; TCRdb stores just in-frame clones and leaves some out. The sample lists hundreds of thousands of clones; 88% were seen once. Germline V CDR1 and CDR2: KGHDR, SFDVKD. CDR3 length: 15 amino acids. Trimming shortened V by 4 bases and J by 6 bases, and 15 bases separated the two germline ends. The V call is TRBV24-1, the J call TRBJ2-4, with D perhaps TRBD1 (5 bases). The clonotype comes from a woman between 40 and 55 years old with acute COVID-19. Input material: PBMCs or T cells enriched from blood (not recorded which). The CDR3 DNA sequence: TGTGCCACCAGTGACTCAGGGTTATCGGGAAACATTCAGTACTTC. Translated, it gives CATSDSGLSGNIQYF.